One T cell receptor (beta chain) is described in this entry. The sample belongs to a study of blood T cell repertoires in COVID-19. Study-wide context: Samples came from the United States, Italy and Spain, spanning acute and convalescent COVID-19. PBMCs, B-cell-depleted T cells, or T cells provided the cDNA or gDNA that made up the material.

This CDR3 has 15 amino acids. CDR1 is MGHDK and CDR2 is SYGVNS in the germline V gene. Trimming took off 4 bases at V and 0 bases at J, with 9 bases between the two ends. Per the study methods: How many nucleated cells were present was estimated from reference gene primer amplification. The table came from immunoSEQ multiplex PCR; TCRdb's copy has only in-frame clones and leaves some out. D and trimming were read from the DNA, whereas the V and J calls and clone size are those reported in that table. The sample lists around 250,000 clones, roughly 88% seen once, with 2.2% in the top ten. The J gene is TRBJ1-4, the V gene TRBV25-1; D is ambiguous. This TCR was sampled from a man aged 30 to 45 who had recovered from COVID-19. The sample taken for sequencing was peripheral blood. As DNA, the CDR3 is TGTGCCAGCAGTGCACGGTTGGCAACTAATGAAAAACTGTTTTTT. Protein product: CASSARLATNEKLFF.